A single sample gave rise to the 21 T cell receptor beta chains below, sequenced in a study of T cell repertoires in cytomegalovirus infection. Their specific antigens are unknown. One entry per CDR3 protein results from TCRdb running MiXCR on the reads. The profile covers 550,000 to 850,000 distinct CDR3 sequences, with about 33% appearing a single time and about 20% taken by the ten largest. Sequenced here: cultured PBMCs, sampled from culture after CMV antigen stimulation. These receptors were obtained from a human donor in good health (CMV status not recorded). Some clones in this sample may be carry-over from other donors' samples.

The V call is TRBV6-5, the J call TRBJ2-6; perhaps TRBD1 as D (5 bases). The V gene's germline CDR1 is MNHEY and CDR2 SVGAGI. With 8 bases removed from V and 3 bases from J, the gap between germline ends came to 11 bases. The CDR3 is 14 residues long. The CDR3 protein is CASRWGLGANVLTF. The CDR3 DNA follows: TGTGCCAGCCGATGGGGCCTTGGGGCCAACGTCCTGACTTTC.

This clonotype was detected once. The junction departs from the called germline gene at one end, perhaps through a read error. This chain connects TRBV4-1 to TRBJ2-7; perhaps TRBD2 as D (6 bases). Germline CDR1 MGHRA, CDR2 YSYEKL. The CDR3 totals 14 residues. This CDR3 reads CVSSPWPGRYEQYF. DNA for the CDR3: TGCGTCAGCAGCCCATGGCCTGGGAGGTACGAGCAGTACTTC.

This clonotype was counted between two and nine times. The chain combines TRBV7-2 with TRBJ2-5; 9 bases match TRBD2. Trimming took 0 bases from V and 1 from J; bases not matched to a gene: 15. Germline CDR1 SGHTA, CDR2 FQGNSA. This CDR3 has 20 amino acids. The CDR3 loop is CASSLALAIIAGVAQETQYF. The CDR3 region has the DNA TGTGCCAGCAGCTTAGCATTGGCGATAATAGCGGGAGTGGCCCAAGAGACCCAGTACTTC.

This clonotype was seen only once. The CDR3 DNA reads TGCAGTGCTAGAGAGGCGGGAGGGCCCTACAATGAGCAGTTCTTC. Protein: CSAREAGGPYNEQFF. The V call is TRBV20-1, the J call TRBJ2-1; 9 positions match TRBD2. V was pared by 0 bases and J by 2 bases, with 2 bases of the junction left unmatched. The CDR3 sequence is 15 residues long. Germline CDR1 and CDR2: DFQATT and SNEGSKA (reference sequence).

This clonotype was seen ten or more times. This chain uses TRBV7-6 with TRBJ1-4; weak D call: TRBD1 (5 bases). The CDR3 has 15 residues. Germline CDR1 and CDR2: SGHVS and FNYEAQ. V was cut by 4 bases and J by 8 bases, with 17 bases left in between. The DNA for the CDR3 is TGTGCCAGCAGCTCATCGGTGGCAGGGTTAGAAAAACTGTTTTTT. This gives the protein CASSSSVAGLEKLFF.

This clonotype was detected only a few times. The J gene is TRBJ1-1, the V gene TRBV5-1, with D uncertain. CDR3 length: 13 amino acids. Germline V CDR1 and CDR2: SGHRS, YFSETQ. V shed 3 bases and J shed 4 bases, with 10 bases lying between them. CDR3: CASSSARATEAFF. The CDR3, as DNA: TGCGCCAGCAGCTCCGCGAGGGCCACTGAAGCTTTCTTT. The whole variable domain, filled in from reference TRBV5-1 and TRBJ1-1, reads KAGVTQTPRYLIKTRGQQVTLSCSPISGHRSVSWYQQTPGQGLQFLFEYFSETQRNKGNFPGRFSGRQFSNSRSEMNVSTLELGDSALYLCASSSARATEAFFGQGTRLTVV.

This clonotype was counted between two and nine times. The chain recombines TRBV4-2 with TRBJ2-1, with 13 bases lining up with TRBD2. CDR1 LGHNA and CDR2 YNFKEQ come from the germline V gene. V lost 4 bases to trimming and J lost 7 bases; unmatched junction nucleotides: 4. This CDR3 region has 15 residues. CDR3 sequence reads: CASSPLAGGLNEQFF. The CDR3 DNA reads TGTGCCAGCAGCCCACTAGCGGGGGGGCTAAATGAGCAGTTCTTC.

This clonotype has just a few counts. This sequence joins TRBV7-6 and TRBJ2-5; 11 bases are a match to TRBD2. The CDR3 is made up of 15 amino acids. Germline V lookup: CDR1 SGHVS, CDR2 FNYEAQ. The trim removed 4 bases at V and 2 bases at J, leaving 3 bases unmatched. Here the CDR3 reads CASSWGLAVQETQYF. As DNA, the CDR3 is TGTGCCAGCAGCTGGGGACTAGCGGTTCAAGAGACCCAGTACTTC.

This clonotype was detected a few times. The V and J genes are TRBV4-1 and TRBJ2-7, with D possibly matching TRBD1 (5 bases). Trimming pared 1 base from V and 5 bases from J, leaving 9 bases between. The CDR3 runs to 13 residues. Germline CDR1 MGHRA, CDR2 YSYEKL. CDR3 coding DNA: TGCGCCAGCAGCCAAGTGGGGCGCCACGAGCAGTACTTC. This translates into CASSQVGRHEQYF.

The sample holds many counts of this clonotype. This chain uses TRBV6-1 with TRBJ2-7, with D uncertain. Germline V gene sequence: CDR1 MNHNS, CDR2 SASEGT. The CDR3 sequence is 12 residues long. Between the trimmed V and J ends, which lost 2 bases and 4 bases, there was a span of 6 bases. CDR3 protein: CASSEMGYEQYF. In DNA, the CDR3 is TGTGCCAGCAGTGAAATGGGTTACGAGCAGTACTTC.

This sequence joins TRBV2 and TRBJ2-7; TRBD1 matches 9 bases. The CDR3 has 15 residues. Germline V gives CDR1 SNHLY, CDR2 FYNNEI. The ends lost 5 bases at V and 5 bases at J; junction bases unmatched: 10. The CDR3 sequence: CASSYSGTGNNEQYF. The CDR3 coding sequence is TGTGCCAGCAGTTATTCCGGGACAGGGAATAACGAGCAGTACTTC.

This chain connects TRBV19 to TRBJ2-6; D gene uncertain. CDR3 length equals 13 residues. Germline CDR1 is LNHDA and CDR2 is SQIVND (reference sequence). The V end lost 9 bases, the J end lost 2 bases, and 8 bases lay between the germline ends. CDR3 sequence (DNA): TGTGCCAGCCGGGTTCCTGGGGCCAACGTCCTGACTTTC. Its translation is CASRVPGANVLTF.

The chain uses TRBV11-2 and TRBJ2-7; D is possibly TRBD2 (6 bases). Trimming stripped 1 base from V and 2 bases from J, with 9 bases between. Per germline, CDR1 SGHAT and CDR2 FQNNGV. The CDR3 is made up of 14 amino acids. CDR3 nucleotide sequence: TGTGCCAGCAGCTTAGCTAGCGTCCCCTACGAGCAGTACTTC. As protein: CASSLASVPYEQYF. Full variable domain (missing parts from reference TRBV11-2 and TRBJ2-7): EAGVAQSPRYKIIEKRQSVAFWCNPISGHATLYWYQQILGQGPKLLIQFQNNGVVDDSQLPKDRFSAERLKGVDSTLKIQPAKLEDSAVYLCASSLASVPYEQYFGPGTRLTVT.

J is TRBJ2-1 and V is TRBV11-3, with 8 bases aligning to TRBD1. CDR3 length equals 14 residues. Germline V gives CDR1 SGHNT, CDR2 YENEEA. The junction had 9 bases not matched to a gene; V was cut back by 5 bases and J by 9 bases. The CDR3 loop reads CASSPRTGSTEQFF. The CDR3, as DNA: TGTGCCAGCAGCCCACGGACAGGGTCCACTGAGCAGTTCTTC.

A few counts support this clonotype. Written as DNA, the CDR3 is TGTGCCAGCAGCTTAGAGCATCCGGGAGGCCCCTACAATGAGCAGTTCTTC. This translates into CASSLEHPGGPYNEQFF. The chain employs TRBV7-2 and TRBJ2-1, with TRBD2 matching 7 bases. Germline loops: CDR1 SGHTA, CDR2 FQGNSA. CDR3 length equals 17 residues. V lost 1 base to trimming and J lost 2 bases; unmatched junction nucleotides: 8.

The J gene is TRBJ1-5, the V gene TRBV6-1, with 7 bases aligning to TRBD1. This CDR3 spans 15 amino acids. V was clipped by 1 base and J by 3 bases; unmatched bases: 3. Germline V gene sequence: CDR1 MNHNS, CDR2 SASEGT. CDR3 in DNA: TGTGCCAGCAGTGAAGGGACAGGTTTCAATCAGCCCCAGCATTTT. Its translation is CASSEGTGFNQPQHF.

The chain carries TRBV7-2 and TRBJ2-7, with D hard to call. The germline gives CDR1 SGHTA, CDR2 FQGNSA. Trimming left V 3 bases short and J 4 bases short, with 4 bases between. The CDR3 runs 11 residues. CDR3 protein: CASSFWYEQYF. The DNA for the CDR3 is TGTGCCAGCAGCTTTTGGTACGAGCAGTACTTC.

The chain employs TRBV10-2 and TRBJ2-2; D is undetermined. The germline V and J ends were trimmed by 3 bases and 7 bases, with 3 bases remaining between them. There are 11 residues in the CDR3. Germline V gene lookup returns CDR1 WSHSY and CDR2 SAAADI. CDR3 amino acids: CASSDRGELFF. The CDR3 nucleotides are TGCGCCAGCAGTGATCGCGGGGAGCTGTTTTTT.

The gene calls are TRBV10-3 and TRBJ1-2; TRBD1 might be the D (6 bases). Looked up from germline, CDR1 is ENHRY and CDR2 is SYGVKD. V was clipped by 4 bases and J by 7 bases, with 10 bases between them. CDR3 length: 12 residues. The DNA of the CDR3 is TGTGCCATCAGTGGGTCAGGGGCTGGCTACACCTTC. Encoded protein: CAISGSGAGYTF.

The chain couples TRBV20-1 to TRBJ1-2, with TRBD1 as a possible D gene (6 bases). V lost 3 bases and J 3 bases, leaving 17 bases between the germline ends. Germline CDR1 is DFQATT and CDR2 is SNEGSKA (reference sequence). There are 15 residues in the CDR3. The CDR3 DNA reads TGCAGTGCTAGGCCTGGGGGGGCGGTGGACTATGGCTACACCTTC. Translating it yields CSARPGGAVDYGYTF.

Only one count was recorded for this clonotype. At one end the junction does not follow the germline gene, possibly because of a read error. V gene TRBV12-5 combines with J gene TRBJ2-7; D gene uncertain. Per germline, CDR1 LGHNT and CDR2 FRNRAP. This CDR3 region has 15 residues. The CDR3 sequence: CASGSSRPISYEQYF. The DNA of the CDR3 is TGTGCTAGTGGTTCGTCACGTCCGATATCCTACGAGCAGTACTTT.